The 26 T cell receptor beta chains in this list originate from one sample, sequenced in a study of cytotoxic CD8 clonotypes in ibrutinib-treated CLL. Produced via immunoSEQ multiplex PCR; TCRdb's table is partial and in-frame only. The table includes about 200,000 clones, about 72% detected once. Sequencing used PBMCs, obtained after 24 months of ibrutinib treatment. The receptors here all came from a human donor with chronic lymphocytic leukemia.

The V gene is TRBV27, the J gene TRBJ2-7; 9 positions match TRBD2. Trimming cost V 4 bases and J 2 bases; bases outside gene matches: 3. Germline V gene lookup returns CDR1 MNHEY and CDR2 SMNVEV (reference sequence). This CDR3 region has 14 residues. Here the CDR3 DNA reads TGTGCCAGCAGTTCTCTAGCGGGACCCTACGAGCAGTACTTC. This translates into CASSSLAGPYEQYF.

V is TRBV7-2 and J is TRBJ2-4; possibly TRBD1 for D (6 bases). This CDR3 region has 15 residues. V dropped 6 bases and J dropped 3 bases, with 15 bases sitting between them. Germline V CDR1 and CDR2: SGHTA, FQGNSA. The CDR3 DNA is TGTGCCAGCAGTTACAGGGTAGTCGGCAAAAACATTCAGTACTTC. This codes for CASSYRVVGKNIQYF.

The V and J genes are TRBV6-5 and TRBJ2-1; unclear D gene. CDR1 and CDR2 (germline): MNHEY, SVGAGI. V was trimmed by 0 bases and J by 5 bases, leaving 5 bases between them. The CDR3 runs to 13 residues. CDR3: CASSYSLDNEQFF. DNA of the CDR3: TGTGCCAGCAGTTACTCATTAGACAATGAGCAGTTCTTC.

The V call is TRBV5-1, the J call TRBJ1-1; D is uncertain. Per germline, CDR1 SGHRS and CDR2 YFSETQ. Trimming removed 6 bases at V and 7 bases at J, with 10 bases between. The CDR3 is made up of 11 amino acids. CDR3 sequence (DNA): TGCGCCAGCACGGACGGAAATGAAGCTTTCTTT. It is translated as CASTDGNEAFF.

The chain couples TRBV5-6 to TRBJ2-3; D uncertain. Germline CDR1 and CDR2: SGHDT and YYEEEE. This CDR3 comprises 14 residues. Trimming left V 4 bases short and J 5 bases short, with 14 bases between. The CDR3 region is CASSTTVGIDTQYF. CDR3 sequence (DNA): TGTGCCAGCAGCACGACCGTGGGGATAGATACGCAGTATTTT.

The rearrangement links TRBV7-3 to TRBJ2-5; D unclear. The CDR3 consists of 16 residues. Trimming removed 5 bases from V and 2 bases from J, with 18 bases in between. Germline CDR1 reads SGHTA; CDR2 reads FQGTGA. DNA for the CDR3: TGTGCCAGCAGCCAGCTCCGGGCAGGCACTCAAGAGACCCAGTACTTC. Translated: CASSQLRAGTQETQYF.

The V call is TRBV14, the J call TRBJ2-1; D is ambiguous. The V gene lost 0 bases and the J gene lost 4 bases, with 16 bases spanning the gap. Germline CDR1 is SGHDN and CDR2 is FVKESK. The CDR3 has 17 residues. The CDR3 region is CASSQDRYSRLYNEQFF. CDR3 bases: TGTGCCAGCAGCCAAGATAGGTACTCCCGCCTGTACAATGAGCAGTTCTTC.

The genes are TRBV2 and TRBJ2-7, with TRBD2 matching 9 bases. This CDR3 contains 17 residues. The ends lost 2 bases at V and 2 bases at J; junction bases unmatched: 10. In germline, CDR1 is SNHLY, CDR2 FYNNEI. The CDR3 DNA reads as TGTGCCAGCAGTGAAAGATGGTTAGCGGGAGTTCCCTACGAGCAGTACTTC. Translation gives CASSERWLAGVPYEQYF.

CDR3 residues: CASRWSAQETQYF. The CDR3 coding sequence is TGTGCCAGCAGGTGGTCGGCTCAAGAGACCCAGTACTTC. This chain links TRBV5-8 with TRBJ2-5, with unresolved D. Germline CDR1 and CDR2: SGHTS and YDEGEE. CDR3 length: 13 residues. Trimming pared 5 bases from V and 2 bases from J, leaving 10 bases between.

This clone appeared a few times. The chain links TRBV28 to TRBJ2-7; 13 nucleotides match TRBD2. Germline V gives CDR1 MDHEN, CDR2 SYDVKM. The CDR3 loop spans 16 amino acids. The V gene end was trimmed by 5 bases and the J gene end by 4 bases; junction bases not matched to a gene: 8. This CDR3 is CASSPGTSGMAYEQYF. CDR3 nucleotides: TGTGCCAGCAGTCCCGGGACTAGCGGGATGGCGTACGAGCAGTACTTC. Complete variable domain (other parts from reference TRBV28 and TRBJ2-7): DVKVTQSSRYLVKRTGEKVFLECVQDMDHENMFWYRQDPGLGLRLIYFSYDVKMKEKGDIPEGYSVSREKKERFSLILESASTNQTSMYLCASSPGTSGMAYEQYFGPGTRLTVT.

The chain couples TRBV4-1 to TRBJ1-4; maybe TRBD1 (6 bases). The ends were cut back, 4 bases at V and 7 bases at J, with 22 bases in the middle. Germline CDR1 reads MGHRA; CDR2 reads YSYEKL. The CDR3 totals 17 residues. CDR3 region: CASSPQPTTGGREKLFF. The CDR3, as DNA: TGCGCCAGCAGCCCCCAGCCGACGACAGGCGGACGTGAAAAACTGTTTTTT.

The chain combines TRBV27 with TRBJ2-7; TRBD2 might be the D (5 bases). The CDR3 runs 14 residues. The germline V gene encodes CDR1 MNHEY and CDR2 SMNVEV (reference sequence). Trimming stripped 6 bases from V and 0 bases from J, with 12 bases between. CDR3 loop: CASSRRRSSYEQYF. CDR3 in DNA: TGTGCCAGCAGCCGCAGGAGGAGCTCCTACGAGCAGTACTTC.

This chain uses TRBV30 with TRBJ2-7, with D perhaps matching TRBD2 (5 bases). V gave up 4 bases and J gave up 0 bases, with 13 bases separating them. CDR1 and CDR2 from the germline V gene are GTSNPN and SVGIG (reference sequence). The CDR3 has 14 residues. CDR3 in amino acids: CAWKAAVHSYEQYF. In DNA, the CDR3 is TGTGCCTGGAAGGCAGCGGTCCACTCCTACGAGCAGTACTTC.

The chain employs TRBV5-4 and TRBJ2-1; the D is unclear. Germline-derived CDR1 and CDR2 are SGHNT and YYREEE (reference sequence). The CDR3 totals 12 residues. Trimming removed 0 bases from V and 9 bases from J, with 7 bases in between. The CDR3: CASSLERREQFF. CDR3 coding DNA: TGTGCCAGCAGCTTGGAGAGGCGTGAGCAGTTCTTC.

The V call is TRBV2, the J call TRBJ2-2; 10 bases are a match to TRBD1. The CDR3 contains 14 residues. Unmatched junction bases numbered 4, after V lost 6 bases and J lost 6 bases. Germline V lookup: CDR1 SNHLY, CDR2 FYNNEI. CDR3 protein: CASRRTGGAGELFF. In DNA, the CDR3 is TGTGCCAGCAGGAGGACAGGGGGTGCCGGGGAGCTGTTTTTT. Using reference TRBV2 and TRBJ2-2 for the parts outside the CDR3, the full variable domain is EPEVTQTPSHQVTQMGQEVILRCVPISNHLYFYWYRQILGQKVEFLVSFYNNEISEKSEIFDDQFSVERPDGSNFTLKIRSTKLEDSAMYFCASRRTGGAGELFFGEGSRLTVL.

The J gene is TRBJ2-1, the V gene TRBV7-3; no firm D call. Looked up from germline, CDR1 is SGHTA and CDR2 is FQGTGA. The germline V and J ends were trimmed by 5 bases and 0 bases, with 14 bases remaining between them. The CDR3 contains 16 residues. CDR3 loop: CASSIDSSSSYNEQFF. The CDR3 DNA sequence: TGTGCCAGCAGCATTGATAGTTCCAGCTCCTACAATGAGCAGTTCTTC. The whole variable domain, remainder taken from reference TRBV7-3 and TRBJ2-1, is GAGVSQTPSNKVTEKGKYVELRCDPISGHTALYWYRQSLGQGPEFLIYFQGTGAADDSGLPNDRFFAVRPEGSVSTLKIQRTERGDSAVYLCASSIDSSSSYNEQFFGPGTRLTVL.

The rearrangement uses TRBV28 and TRBJ2-7; 10 positions match TRBD2. V was pared by 3 bases and J by 7 bases, with 6 bases of the junction left unmatched. This CDR3 contains 14 residues. The germline gives CDR1 MDHEN, CDR2 SYDVKM. CDR3 DNA sequence: TGTGCCAGCAGTTTGAGCGGGAGGGCCGAGGAGCAGTACTTC. This sequence encodes CASSLSGRAEEQYF.

The chain couples TRBV14 to TRBJ2-7; 9 bases align to TRBD2. The CDR3 totals 15 residues. Trimming cost V 2 bases and J 5 bases; bases outside gene matches: 7. Looked up from germline, CDR1 is SGHDN and CDR2 is FVKESK. Here the CDR3 reads CASSQYRGRGNEQYF. The CDR3 DNA reads as TGTGCCAGCAGCCAATATCGCGGGAGGGGAAACGAGCAGTACTTC. Full variable domain (rest looked up from reference TRBV14 and TRBJ2-7): EAGVTQFPSHSVIEKGQTVTLRCDPISGHDNLYWYRRVMGKEIKFLLHFVKESKQDESGMPNNRFLAERTGGTYSTLKVQPAELEDSGVYFCASSQYRGRGNEQYFGPGTRLTVT.

This clone was counted between two and nine times. The chain couples TRBV28 to TRBJ1-1, with D tentatively TRBD1 (5 bases). The germline gives CDR1 MDHEN, CDR2 SYDVKM. V gave up 1 base and J gave up 8 bases, with 5 bases separating them. The CDR3 is made up of 11 amino acids. Here the CDR3 reads CASSLSGEAFF. Here the CDR3 DNA reads TGTGCCAGCAGTTTATCAGGGGAAGCTTTCTTT.

The V gene is TRBV4-2, the J gene TRBJ2-7; 8 bases map to TRBD2. Germline V gene sequence: CDR1 LGHNA, CDR2 YNFKEQ. Trimming cost V 5 bases and J 3 bases; bases outside gene matches: 9. The CDR3 covers 15 residues. Written as DNA, the CDR3 is TGTGCCAGCAGCACATCTAGCGGGTCAATCTACGAGCAGTACTTC. It encodes CASSTSSGSIYEQYF.

This clone was counted a few times. J is TRBJ1-1 and V is TRBV30; D not resolved. Trimming cost V 2 bases and J 4 bases, with 14 bases left between them. This CDR3 has 14 amino acids. Germline values: CDR1 GTSNPN, CDR2 SVGIG (reference sequence). CDR3: CAWSRSHLFTEAFF. CDR3 coding DNA: TGTGCCTGGAGTCGGTCCCATCTATTCACTGAAGCTTTCTTT.

The chain joins TRBV21-1 to TRBJ2-5. TRBV21-1 counts as a pseudogene. The CDR3 contains 13 residues. CDR3 protein: CASSKAPQETQYF. The CDR3 nucleotides read TGTGCCAGCAGCAAAGCCCCCCAAGAGACCCAGTACTTC.

The chain couples TRBV27 to TRBJ2-7; D is uncertain. Looked up from germline, CDR1 is MNHEY and CDR2 is SMNVEV (reference sequence). The CDR3 runs 15 residues. Trimming stripped 2 bases from V and 5 bases from J, with 16 bases between. The DNA of the CDR3 is TGTGCCAGCAGTTTAAATTGGCAGCAACGGCACGAGCAGTACTTC. Its translation: CASSLNWQQRHEQYF.

The gene calls are TRBV7-2 and TRBJ1-5; 7 bases are shared with TRBD1. Germline assignment: CDR1 SGHTA and CDR2 FQGNSA. J lost 7 bases, V lost 1 base, and 7 bases had no gene match. This CDR3 region has 15 residues. The CDR3 DNA sequence: TGTGCCAGCAGCTTAGGTCAGGGGGGTCGGCAGCCCCAGCATTTT. It specifies CASSLGQGGRQPQHF.

The V call is TRBV7-2, the J call TRBJ2-7; 9 nucleotides align to TRBD1. From germline, CDR1 is SGHTA and CDR2 FQGNSA. The junction had 12 bases not matched to a gene; V was cut back by 1 base and J by 5 bases. The CDR3 is made up of 17 amino acids. CDR3 protein: CASSLVHLGTGTHEQYF. The CDR3 DNA reads as TGTGCCAGCAGCTTAGTCCACCTCGGGACAGGGACCCACGAGCAGTACTTC.

The chain carries TRBV19 and TRBJ2-1; no reliable D call. Germline values: CDR1 LNHDA, CDR2 SQIVND (reference sequence). Trimming took off 5 bases at V and 0 bases at J, with 11 bases between the two ends. The CDR3 runs 15 residues. CDR3 DNA: TGTGCCAGTAGTCAACGACGGAGCTCCTACAATGAGCAGTTCTTC. This gives the protein CASSQRRSSYNEQFF.